Below, 2 T cell receptor beta chains from the same sample are listed, as sequenced in a study of PD-L1 blockade in urothelial cancer. The sample's time point: pretreatment peripheral blood. Measured with immunoSEQ multiplex PCR; TCRdb has only the in-frame clones, and not every one. The sample includes 85,000 to 90,000 clones, roughly 90% of them seen just once. Here the sequenced sample was PBMCs, taken around atezolizumab (anti-PD-L1) treatment. The source is an elderly woman with urothelial cancer.

This clone is a singleton in its sample. The chain is built from TRBV5-1 and TRBJ2-1; D unclear. Germline assignment: CDR1 SGHRS and CDR2 YFSETQ. The CDR3 is made up of 17 amino acids. The ends were cut back, 5 bases at V and 2 bases at J, with 20 bases in the middle. The CDR3 DNA reads TGCGCCAGCAGTCTCTTTGCGGAGTTAAGCGCCTACAATGAGCAGTTCTTC. Protein sequence: CASSLFAELSAYNEQFF.

The rearrangement links TRBV7-8 to TRBJ2-7, with 7 positions matching TRBD2. The CDR3 spans 15 residues. CDR1 and CDR2 from the germline V gene are SGHVS and FQNEAQ. Trimming cost V 1 base and J 3 bases; bases outside gene matches: 6. The CDR3 coding sequence is TGTGCCAGCAGCTTAGTGGGGGGAGGGATCTACGAGCAGTACTTC. Its translation is CASSLVGGGIYEQYF.